The 30 T cell receptor beta chains below all came from one sample that was sequenced in a study of blood T cell repertoires in COVID-19. TCRdb keeps only in-frame clones here, not all; method: immunoSEQ multiplex PCR. The data show more than 150,000 clones, around nine tenths seen once. The sequencing input was peripheral blood. The receptors come from a woman aged 65 to 85 with COVID-19, enrolled during active disease.

The rearrangement uses TRBV10-3 and TRBJ2-6; 11 bases agree with TRBD1. The CDR3 is made up of 17 amino acids. Per the germline V gene, CDR1 is ENHRY and CDR2 is SYGVKD. The junction had 5 bases not matched to a gene; V was cut back by 3 bases and J by 4 bases. The CDR3 nucleotides are TGTGCCATCAGTGAAGGACAGGGGGCGATAGGGGCCAACGTCCTGACTTTC. This gives the protein CAISEGQGAIGANVLTF.

The chain recombines TRBV3-1 (or the pseudogene TRBV3-2) with TRBJ2-1, with TRBD2 matching over 8 bases. The CDR3 consists of 17 residues. J was trimmed by 5 bases and V by 0 bases; bases with no gene match: 9. CDR1 and CDR2 (germline): LGHDT, YNNKEL (reference sequence). The CDR3 region is CASSQEVRLAGHNEQFF. CDR3 nucleotide sequence: TGTGCCAGCAGCCAAGAAGTGCGGCTAGCGGGCCACAATGAGCAGTTCTTC.

The V gene is TRBV9, the J gene TRBJ1-2; D gene unclear. This CDR3 has 15 residues. The germline CDR1 and CDR2 sequences are SGDLS and YYNGEE. The V end lost 3 bases, the J end lost 1 base, and 13 bases lay between the germline ends. The chain's CDR3 is CASSAHLELNYGYTF. The DNA for the CDR3 is TGTGCCAGCAGCGCCCACCTAGAGCTTAACTATGGCTACACCTTC.

As regards this clone: In the same sample, other DNA sequences code for this CDR3. The genes are TRBV4-2 and TRBJ2-7, with 11 nucleotides matching TRBD1. The ends lost 3 bases at V and 3 bases at J; junction bases unmatched: 1. Germline values: CDR1 LGHNA, CDR2 YNFKEQ. This CDR3 region has 14 residues. The CDR3 sequence is CASSQGQGDYEQYF. The CDR3 coding sequence is TGTGCCAGCAGCCAGGGACAGGGGGACTACGAGCAGTACTTC.

Only a few counts were recorded for this clone. The V call is TRBV18, the J call TRBJ1-1, with D possibly matching TRBD1 (5 bases). Germline loops: CDR1 KGHSH, CDR2 LQKENI. This CDR3 contains 14 residues. V was trimmed by 4 bases and J by 6 bases, leaving 15 bases between them. Here the CDR3 reads CASSLNSAGAEAFF. The DNA of the CDR3 is TGTGCCAGCTCACTCAACTCGGCGGGGGCTGAAGCTTTCTTT. Combining the CDR3 with reference TRBV18 and TRBJ1-1 gives the whole variable domain NAGVMQNPRHLVRRRGQEARLRCSPMKGHSHVYWYRQLPEEGLKFMVYLQKENIIDESGMPKERFSAEFPKEGPSILRIQQVVRGDSAAYFCASSLNSAGAEAFFGQGTRLTVV.

V gene TRBV7-9 combines with J gene TRBJ2-7, with D tentatively TRBD2 (5 bases). CDR1 is SEHNR, CDR2 FQNEAQ, per germline (reference sequence). With 2 bases removed from V and 7 bases from J, the gap between germline ends came to 9 bases. The CDR3 covers 12 residues. CDR3 loop: CASSLTGYEQYF. The CDR3 DNA sequence: TGTGCCAGCAGCTTAACGGGGTATGAGCAGTACTTC. The variable domain in full, completed from reference TRBV7-9 and TRBJ2-7, reads DTGVSQNPRHKITKRGQNVTFRCDPISEHNRLYWYRQTLGQGPEFLTYFQNEAQLEKSRLLSDRFSAERPKGSFSTLEIQRTEQGDSAMYLCASSLTGYEQYFGPGTRLTVT.

The chain has TRBV6-5 and TRBJ2-2, with TRBD2 matching over 7 bases. Germline V lookup: CDR1 MNHEY, CDR2 SVGAGI. The CDR3 loop spans 15 amino acids. Germline trimming cut 6 bases from V and 3 bases from J; bases unmatched to any gene: 7. CDR3 protein: CASSKGLTDTGELFF. CDR3 bases: TGTGCCAGCAGCAAGGGACTAACTGACACCGGGGAGCTGTTTTTT.

J is TRBJ1-1 and V is TRBV30; D not certain. Between the trimmed V and J ends, which lost 1 base and 7 bases, there was a span of 13 bases. This CDR3 spans 13 amino acids. Germline loops: CDR1 GTSNPN, CDR2 SVGIG (reference sequence). CDR3 region: CAWSAPPAGEAFF. CDR3 DNA: TGTGCCTGGAGTGCACCGCCTGCCGGTGAAGCTTTCTTT.

V usage is TRBV15 and J usage is TRBJ2-7; 10 nucleotides line up with TRBD2. CDR3 length equals 15 residues. Losses at the gene ends were 6 bases for V and 4 bases for J; bases not matched to a gene: 9. Germline CDR1 and CDR2: LNHNV and YYDKDF (reference sequence). CDR3 nucleotide sequence: TGTGCCACCAGGGCTGCAAGCGGGAGGGCTTACGAGCAGTACTTC. Its protein product is CATRAASGRAYEQYF.

The V and J genes are TRBV5-1 and TRBJ2-1; 12 nucleotides match TRBD2. The CDR3 is 15 residues long. The V gene end was trimmed by 4 bases and the J gene end by 7 bases; junction bases not matched to a gene: 6. Germline V CDR1 and CDR2: SGHRS, YFSETQ. As DNA, the CDR3 is TGCGCCAGCAGCCCGAACGGACTAGCGGGGAATGAGCAGTTCTTC. It encodes CASSPNGLAGNEQFF.

This clone showed up just once. The rearrangement links TRBV7-6 to TRBJ2-3, with D possibly being TRBD2 (5 bases). The CDR3 contains 17 residues. The V gene's germline CDR1 is SGHVS and CDR2 FNYEAQ. Trimming pared 1 base from V and 2 bases from J, leaving 16 bases between. The CDR3 nucleotides read TGTGCCAGCAGCTTAGGCTATGTACGGGGATTCACAGATACGCAGTATTTT. Residues: CASSLGYVRGFTDTQYF. The variable domain in full, with the rest retrieved from reference TRBV7-6 and TRBJ2-3, is GAGVSQSPRYKVTKRGQDVALRCDPISGHVSLYWYRQALGQGPEFLTYFNYEAQQDKSGLPNDRFSAERPEGSISTLTIQRTEQRDSAMYRCASSLGYVRGFTDTQYFGPGTRLTVL.

The chain couples TRBV2 to TRBJ2-1; 10 bases match TRBD2. The germline gives CDR1 SNHLY, CDR2 FYNNEI. This CDR3 contains 15 residues. Trimming at V came to 7 bases and at J to 4 bases, leaving 7 bases not matched to a gene. CDR3 bases: TGTGCCAGCACCACTAGCGGGGAACGATACAATGAGCAGTTCTTC. Its protein product is CASTTSGERYNEQFF. Filled out from reference TRBV2 and TRBJ2-1, the complete variable domain reads EPEVTQTPSHQVTQMGQEVILRCVPISNHLYFYWYRQILGQKVEFLVSFYNNEISEKSEIFDDQFSVERPDGSNFTLKIRSTKLEDSAMYFCASTTSGERYNEQFFGPGTRLTVL.

The genes are TRBV19 and TRBJ2-1, with 8 nucleotides matching TRBD2. Germline trimming cut 7 bases from V and 0 bases from J; bases unmatched to any gene: 11. The CDR3 length is 17 residues. Germline lookup yields CDR1 LNHDA and CDR2 SQIVND (reference sequence). CDR3 residues: CASTGGSGKSSYNEQFF. CDR3 bases: TGTGCCAGTACCGGAGGTAGCGGGAAAAGCTCCTACAATGAGCAGTTCTTC.

This CDR3 reads CASSQDRGSGNTIYF. CDR3 nucleotide sequence: TGCGCCAGCAGCCAAGATCGCGGATCTGGAAACACCATATATTTT. The chain carries TRBV4-1 and TRBJ1-3; no definite D call. CDR1 is MGHRA, CDR2 YSYEKL, per germline. Trimming removed 0 bases from V and 1 base from J, with 7 bases in between. There are 15 residues in the CDR3.

The genes are TRBV6-6 and TRBJ1-1, with TRBD1 matching 8 bases. J lost 6 bases, V lost 5 bases, and 5 bases had no gene match. Germline V CDR1 and CDR2: MNHNY, SVGAGI (reference sequence). This CDR3 comprises 13 residues. CDR3 nucleotides: TGTGCCAGCAGTATGGCGACAGGGGCTGAAGCTTTCTTT. The encoded protein is CASSMATGAEAFF.

This rearrangement joins TRBV19 to TRBJ2-2; maybe TRBD2 (5 bases). Deletions cut 5 bases from V and 4 bases from J, with 17 bases between. There are 16 residues in the CDR3. CDR1 is LNHDA and CDR2 is SQIVND in the germline V gene (reference sequence). CDR3 sequence reads: CASSPRGPEVTGELFF. The DNA for the CDR3 is TGTGCCAGTAGTCCCCGCGGGCCGGAAGTCACCGGGGAGCTGTTTTTT.

A remark on this clone: The identical CDR3 is also encoded by other nucleotide sequences in the sample. CDR3 nucleotides: TGTGCCAGCAGCTTAGGAGGATCCTATGGCTACACCTTC. Its protein is CASSLGGSYGYTF. This chain uses TRBV7-2 with TRBJ1-2, with D unresolved. Germline CDR1 reads SGHTA; CDR2 reads FQGNSA. This CDR3 has 13 amino acids. V dropped 1 base and J dropped 4 bases, with 7 bases sitting between them. The whole variable domain, remainder taken from reference TRBV7-2 and TRBJ1-2, is GAGVSQSPSNKVTEKGKDVELRCDPISGHTALYWYRQSLGQGLEFLIYFQGNSAPDKSGLPSDRFSAERTGGSVSTLTIQRTQQEDSAVYLCASSLGGSYGYTFGSGTRLTVV.

This chain links TRBV7-6 with TRBJ2-7; 9 nucleotides align to TRBD1. Germline V CDR1 and CDR2: SGHVS, FNYEAQ. With 7 bases clipped from V and 3 bases from J, the junction kept 4 bases outside the gene matches. The CDR3 runs to 13 residues. CDR3 protein: CASTPGQGYEQYF. In nucleotides, the CDR3 is TGTGCCAGCACCCCGGGACAGGGCTACGAGCAGTACTTC.

V gene TRBV7-9 combines with J gene TRBJ1-1, with TRBD1 matching over 7 bases. Germline trimming cut 2 bases from V and 9 bases from J; bases unmatched to any gene: 9. The CDR3 loop spans 14 amino acids. Looked up from germline, CDR1 is SEHNR and CDR2 is FQNEAQ (reference sequence). CDR3 in DNA: TGTGCCAGCAGCTTACGAGGGGGCGGGGAAAAAGCTTTCTTT. Translating gives CASSLRGGGEKAFF.

CDR3 nucleotides: TGCGCCAGCAGCTGGGCAGGGGGAGAGGGCACTGAAGCTTTCTTT. Protein sequence: CASSWAGGEGTEAFF. The genes are TRBV5-1 and TRBJ1-1; TRBD1 matches at 7 bases. V dropped 3 bases and J dropped 4; count of bases not matched to a gene: 9. The germline V gene encodes CDR1 SGHRS and CDR2 YFSETQ. This CDR3 contains 15 residues.

This chain uses TRBV5-4 with TRBJ1-1, with a weak D call TRBD1 (5 bases). V lost 6 bases and J lost 11, with 23 bases in between. The CDR3 contains 14 residues. CDR1 is SGHNT and CDR2 is YYREEE in the germline V gene (reference sequence). DNA of the CDR3: TGTGCCAGCACTAGACAGCGGGGCTCCCGGGGGGCTTTCTTT. Translating it yields CASTRQRGSRGAFF.

This rearrangement joins TRBV6-5 to TRBJ1-1, with D possibly matching TRBD1 (5 bases). V was cut by 4 bases and J by 3 bases, with 12 bases left in between. Germline values: CDR1 MNHEY, CDR2 SVGAGI. CDR3 length: 14 amino acids. Written as DNA, the CDR3 is TGTGCCAGCAGTTCGTGGGGGAGGTACACTGAAGCTTTCTTT. It encodes CASSSWGRYTEAFF.

This chain connects TRBV5-1 to TRBJ2-7; TRBD1 aligns across 12 bases. Looked up from germline, CDR1 is SGHRS and CDR2 is YFSETQ. The CDR3 is 19 residues long. The V gene end was trimmed by 2 bases and the J gene end by 7 bases; junction bases not matched to a gene: 19. CDR3 nucleotides: TGCGCCAGCAGCTTTAACCTCCGGGACAGGGGGCCCGCCAAGGGTGAGCAGTACTTC. Residues: CASSFNLRDRGPAKGEQYF.

This chain connects TRBV3-1 (or the pseudogene TRBV3-2) to TRBJ1-1; D is uncertain. The germline gives CDR1 LGHDT, CDR2 YNNKEL (reference sequence). V was cut by 3 bases and J by 4 bases, with 9 bases left in between. The CDR3 loop spans 13 amino acids. CDR3 coding DNA: TGTGCCAGCAGCCACCCAGGACTCACTGAAGCTTTCTTT. Translated: CASSHPGLTEAFF.

CDR3 sequence reads: CASSEWDRSNEQFF. CDR3 sequence (DNA): TGTGCCAGCAGTGAATGGGACAGATCTAATGAGCAGTTCTTC. The V call is TRBV6-1, the J call TRBJ2-1; the match to TRBD1 covers 7 bases. From germline, CDR1 is MNHNS and CDR2 SASEGT. The CDR3 consists of 14 residues. The V and J ends lost 2 bases and 7 bases, in that order; junction bases with no gene match: 5.

Concerning this clone: The junction shows a germline mismatch at one end, possibly a read error. V and J are TRBV19 and TRBJ2-1; 7 bases match TRBD1. In germline, CDR1 is LNHDA, CDR2 SQIVND (reference sequence). The length of the CDR3 is 13 residues. The CDR3: CASSIDRAGRRIF. Written as DNA, the CDR3 is TGTGCCAGTAGTATTGACAGGGCCGGTAGGCGCATCTTC.

CDR3 in amino acids: CASGLVQGGPIIEQFF. CDR3 in DNA: TGTGCTAGTGGTTTGGTACAGGGAGGGCCAATCATTGAGCAGTTCTTC. This chain links TRBV12-5 with TRBJ2-1; D perhaps matches TRBD2 (7 bases). The CDR3 runs to 16 residues. Germline loops: CDR1 LGHNT, CDR2 FRNRAP. The ends were cut back, 0 bases at V and 9 bases at J, with 18 bases in the middle.

The sample holds one count of this clone. V gene TRBV6-1 combines with J gene TRBJ2-3; TRBD2 might be the D (5 bases). CDR3 length: 15 amino acids. Germline V gene lookup returns CDR1 MNHNS and CDR2 SASEGT. The V end lost 2 bases, the J end lost 5 bases, and 14 bases lay between the germline ends. CDR3 sequence (DNA): TGTGCCAGCAGTGAAATTTCACTAGTCTTAGATACGCAGTATTTT. Amino acids: CASSEISLVLDTQYF.

The chain carries TRBV15 and TRBJ1-5, with 7 bases identical to TRBD1. The CDR3 totals 17 residues. After removal of 0 bases from V and 4 bases from J, the junction contained 9 bases not matched to a gene. Germline V lookup: CDR1 LNHNV, CDR2 YYDKDF (reference sequence). The CDR3 sequence is CATSRDRQQGRNQPQHF. CDR3 bases: TGTGCCACCAGCAGAGATCGTCAACAGGGGAGGAATCAGCCCCAGCATTTT.

The chain couples TRBV12-5 to TRBJ1-6; 7 nucleotides line up with TRBD1. CDR3 length: 14 amino acids. CDR1 is LGHNT, CDR2 FRNRAP, per germline. V lost 3 bases and J lost 6; bases outside the gene matches: 2. The CDR3 DNA reads TGTGCTAGTGGTTTCAGGGACAGTAATTCACCCCTCCACTTT. It specifies CASGFRDSNSPLHF.